These 17 T cell receptor beta chains were sequenced from one sample in a study of response to subunit inactivated influenza vaccine. Each CDR3 protein gets one entry after TCRdb re-called the RT-PCR reads with MiXCR. The sample lists about 160,000 distinct CDR3 sequences; approximately 10% were seen once. Specimen: non-naive T cells sorted from PBMCs, collected about 40 days after vaccination. Every receptor here comes from a man aged 50-59 years who received an inactivated influenza vaccine.

This chain connects TRBV6-1 to TRBJ1-2; D possibly corresponds to TRBD1 (6 bases). CDR3 length equals 12 residues. Germline-derived CDR1 and CDR2 are MNHNS and SASEGT. Trimming cost V 5 bases and J 6 bases, with 10 bases left between them. CDR3 sequence (DNA): TGTGCCAGCAGTTATAACAGGGATGGCTACACCTTC. Translated, it gives CASSYNRDGYTF.

The chain has TRBV20-1 and TRBJ1-2, with TRBD1 matching 8 bases. This CDR3 is 13 amino acids long. Germline V gene lookup returns CDR1 DFQATT and CDR2 SNEGSKA (reference sequence). The V gene end was trimmed by 5 bases and the J gene end by 4 bases; junction bases not matched to a gene: 6. The CDR3 reads CSAYRGDGYGYTF. For the CDR3, the DNA is TGCAGTGCTTACAGGGGGGACGGCTATGGCTACACCTTC.

Regarding this clonotype: One base away lies a much larger clone, so this may be a sequencing read error. This chain links TRBV4-1 with TRBJ1-4; 7 nucleotides match TRBD1. The CDR3 runs 14 residues. CDR1 is MGHRA, CDR2 YSYEKL, per germline. The CDR3, as DNA: TGCGCCGGCAGCCAAGAGGGGGCAGGCGAAAAACTGTTTTTT. It yields the protein CAGSQEGAGEKLFF.

In this sample, this clonotype turned up a few times. This chain joins TRBV6-5 and TRBJ2-5; D gene ambiguous. The CDR3 sequence is 13 residues long. Germline assignment: CDR1 MNHEY and CDR2 SVGAGI. V was pared by 0 bases and J by 3 bases, with 5 bases between. The CDR3 nucleotides read TGTGCCAGCAGTTACTCGCCAAAAGAGACCCAGTACTTC. Translation gives CASSYSPKETQYF.

This clonotype was recorded many times. This chain links TRBV7-2 with TRBJ1-4; no clear D gene. The length of the CDR3 is 15 residues. The germline gives CDR1 SGHTA, CDR2 FQGNSA. V was clipped by 2 bases and J by 0 bases, with 7 bases between them. CDR3 sequence (DNA): TGTGCCAGCAGCTTAAGCGCCTCAACTAATGAAAAACTGTTTTTT. Protein: CASSLSASTNEKLFF.

The genes are TRBV27 and TRBJ2-2; TRBD2 might be the D (5 bases). CDR3 length equals 14 residues. V lost 2 bases, J lost 5 bases, and 9 bases lay in between. Germline V lookup: CDR1 MNHEY, CDR2 SMNVEV (reference sequence). In DNA form, the CDR3 reads TGTGCCAGCAGTTTAGGACTGGCTACCGGGGAGCTGTTTTTT. Protein: CASSLGLATGELFF.

This clonotype was detected only a few times. V gene TRBV7-9 combines with J gene TRBJ1-1, with D tentatively TRBD1 (6 bases). V lost 5 bases to trimming and J lost 11 bases, with 15 bases between them. CDR3 length: 12 residues. CDR1 is SEHNR and CDR2 is FQNEAQ in the germline V gene (reference sequence). CDR3 in amino acids: CASSPISGVAFF. The CDR3 DNA sequence: TGTGCCAGCAGCCCAATCTCAGGGGTCGCTTTCTTT.

This clonotype was seen only a few times. This chain joins TRBV5-1 and TRBJ2-3; D assignment may be TRBD1 or TRBD2 (5 bases each). Germline CDR1 SGHRS, CDR2 YFSETQ. V shed 0 bases and J shed 4 bases, with 21 bases lying between them. The CDR3 is 18 residues long. Here the CDR3 reads CASSLAQKARGGPDTQYF. CDR3 coding DNA: TGCGCCAGCAGCTTGGCCCAAAAGGCTAGGGGCGGGCCAGATACGCAGTATTTT. The full variable domain, rest sourced from reference TRBV5-1 and TRBJ2-3, is KAGVTQTPRYLIKTRGQQVTLSCSPISGHRSVSWYQQTPGQGLQFLFEYFSETQRNKGNFPGRFSGRQFSNSRSEMNVSTLELGDSALYLCASSLAQKARGGPDTQYFGPGTRLTVL.

Concerning this clonotype itself: Being one base from a much bigger clone, this may be a read error. The chain carries TRBV5-1 and TRBJ2-7; possible D gene TRBD2, 6 bases. The CDR3 is 15 amino acids. Germline-derived CDR1 and CDR2 are SGHRS and YFSETQ. Here the CDR3 reads CASSASTGAPYEKYF. CDR3 sequence (DNA): TGCGCCAGCAGCGCCTCCACGGGAGCCCCCTACGAGAAGTACTTC.

The V gene is TRBV12-3 or TRBV12-4, the J gene TRBJ1-5; TRBD1 might be the D (6 bases). Trimming stripped 1 base from V and 2 bases from J, with 9 bases between. The CDR3 loop spans 15 amino acids. As DNA, the CDR3 is TGTGCCAGCAGTTTAGAGAGGACAGGCAATCAGCCCCAGCATTTT. Protein sequence: CASSLERTGNQPQHF.

A few counts support this clonotype. The chain employs TRBV6-6 and TRBJ2-3, with D perhaps TRBD1 or TRBD2 (5 bases each). The CDR3 has 13 residues. From germline, CDR1 is MNHNY and CDR2 SVGAGI (reference sequence). The germline V and J ends were trimmed by 6 bases and 8 bases, with 15 bases remaining between them. CDR3 residues: CASRVGARGTQYF. CDR3 coding DNA: TGTGCCAGCAGGGTAGGGGCCCGGGGTACGCAGTATTTT.

V gene TRBV6-2 or TRBV6-3 combines with J gene TRBJ2-5, with D perhaps matching TRBD1 or TRBD2 (5 bases each). Germline V CDR1 and CDR2: MNHEY, SVGEGT. This CDR3 contains 14 residues. Trimming took 6 bases from V and 5 from J, leaving 16 bases between them. The CDR3 nucleotides read TGTGCCAGCAGGAATCCGGGACGGGCGGAGACCCAGTACTTC. Amino acids: CASRNPGRAETQYF.

This clonotype was picked up a small number of times. The V gene is TRBV27, the J gene TRBJ2-7; 9 bases fit TRBD2. V lost 2 bases, J lost 3 bases, and 5 bases stayed unmatched. This CDR3 comprises 15 residues. Per germline, CDR1 MNHEY and CDR2 SMNVEV (reference sequence). As DNA, the CDR3 is TGTGCCAGCAGTTTAGTAGCGGGGGATTTCTACGAGCAGTACTTC. Protein sequence: CASSLVAGDFYEQYF.

This clonotype was seen more than once but under ten times. This chain joins TRBV6-1 and TRBJ2-7; 8 bases match TRBD2. V shed 8 bases and J 1 base; nucleotides not matched to a gene: 7. In germline, CDR1 is MNHNS, CDR2 SASEGT. The CDR3 covers 14 residues. CDR3: CASGSTGGSYEQYF. CDR3 sequence (DNA): TGTGCCAGCGGGTCGACGGGAGGGTCCTACGAGCAGTACTTC.

This clonotype was seen more than once but under ten times. The chain carries TRBV6-1 and TRBJ2-3, with D perhaps matching TRBD1 (6 bases). The CDR3 covers 13 residues. Trimming stripped 8 bases from V and 11 bases from J, with 20 bases between. CDR1 is MNHNS, CDR2 SASEGT, per germline. For the CDR3, the DNA is TGTGCCAGCCGATTAGGACAGTTCAAGGAGCAGTATTTT. Its protein product is CASRLGQFKEQYF.

This chain joins TRBV4-3 and TRBJ2-3, with a weak D call TRBD2 (7 bases). Germline loops: CDR1 LGHNA, CDR2 YSLEER. V was pared by 0 bases and J by 8 bases, with 24 bases between. CDR3 length: 18 amino acids. The DNA for the CDR3 is TGCGCCAGCAGCCAAGATCGTGTAAGGGGGGGCGTTTCTGGTACGCAGTATTTT. This encodes CASSQDRVRGGVSGTQYF.

The rearrangement joins TRBV7-2 to TRBJ1-3; D is unresolved. The CDR3 sequence is 16 residues long. Germline CDR1 reads SGHTA; CDR2 reads FQGNSA. With 2 bases removed from V and 0 bases from J, the gap between germline ends came to 11 bases. The DNA for the CDR3 is TGTGCCAGCAGCTTAATGGGAGTTTACTCTGGAAACACCATATATTTT. Translating gives CASSLMGVYSGNTIYF.